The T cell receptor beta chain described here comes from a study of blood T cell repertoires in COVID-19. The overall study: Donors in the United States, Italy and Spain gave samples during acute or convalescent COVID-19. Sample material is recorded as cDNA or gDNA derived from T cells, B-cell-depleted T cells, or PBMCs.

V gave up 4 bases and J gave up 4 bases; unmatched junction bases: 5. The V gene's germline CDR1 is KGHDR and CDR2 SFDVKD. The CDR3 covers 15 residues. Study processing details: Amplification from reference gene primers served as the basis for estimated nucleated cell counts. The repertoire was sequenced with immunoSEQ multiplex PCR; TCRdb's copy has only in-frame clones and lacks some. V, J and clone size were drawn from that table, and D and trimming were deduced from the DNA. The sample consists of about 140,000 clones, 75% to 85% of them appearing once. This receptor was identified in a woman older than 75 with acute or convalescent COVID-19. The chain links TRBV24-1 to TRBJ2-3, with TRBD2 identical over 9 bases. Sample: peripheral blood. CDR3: CATSETSGLADTQYF. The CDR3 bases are TGTGCCACCAGTGAAACTAGCGGGCTAGCAGATACGCAGTATTTT.